These 14 T cell receptor beta chains originate from one sample sequenced in a study of T cell changes during pregnancy in multiple sclerosis. This table comes from immunoSEQ multiplex PCR, and its TCRdb copy is limited to in-frame clones, with some not included. The sample lists around 25,000 clones, about 90% occurring once. Material: CD8+ T cells from peripheral blood mononuclear cells, obtained in the second trimester of pregnancy. The receptors were gathered from a female donor with multiple sclerosis, enrolled in a pregnancy study.

The V and J genes are TRBV4-1 and TRBJ2-5, with 10 positions matching TRBD1. The germline CDR1 and CDR2 sequences are MGHRA and YSYEKL. The CDR3 has 15 residues. Unmatched junction bases numbered 8, after V lost 5 bases and J lost 5 bases. CDR3 region: CASSFRQGAGETQYF. DNA for the CDR3: TGCGCCAGCAGCTTCCGACAGGGGGCAGGGGAGACCCAGTACTTC.

This clone qualifies as medium-sized. An end of the junction does not agree with germline; a read error may underlie this. The chain is built from TRBV13 and TRBJ1-2; maybe TRBD1 (5 bases). Germline CDR1 PRHDT, CDR2 FYEKMQ (reference sequence). The CDR3 is made up of 13 amino acids. The CDR3 DNA follows: TGTGCCAGCAGCTTAGGACAGGTGTTGGGCTGCACCTTC. Amino acid sequence: CASSLGQVLGCTF.

The chain carries TRBV28 and TRBJ2-7; 8 bases agree with TRBD2. V was pared by 3 bases and J by 4 bases, with 11 bases of the junction left unmatched. CDR3 length equals 16 residues. CDR1 is MDHEN and CDR2 is SYDVKM in the germline V gene. The CDR3 DNA follows: TGTGCCAGCAGTTTTTCCGGGAGGGGAGCGGGATACGAGCAGTACTTC. This translates into CASSFSGRGAGYEQYF. The entire variable domain, with the rest obtained from reference TRBV28 and TRBJ2-7, is as follows: DVKVTQSSRYLVKRTGEKVFLECVQDMDHENMFWYRQDPGLGLRLIYFSYDVKMKEKGDIPEGYSVSREKKERFSLILESASTNQTSMYLCASSFSGRGAGYEQYFGPGTRLTVT.

The CDR3 spells CASSKAEHYSGNTIYF. The CDR3 nucleotides read TGTGCCAGTAGTAAAGCGGAACATTACTCTGGAAACACCATATATTTT. The chain links TRBV19 to TRBJ1-3, with unresolved D. The CDR3 runs to 16 residues. Germline V gives CDR1 LNHDA, CDR2 SQIVND (reference sequence). V dropped 4 bases and J dropped 0 bases, with 13 bases sitting between them.

This clone came up once. The rearrangement uses TRBV4-1 and TRBJ1-2, with a tentative D call TRBD1 (6 bases). The CDR3 consists of 13 residues. Germline V lookup: CDR1 MGHRA, CDR2 YSYEKL. V was pared by 8 bases and J by 8 bases, with 18 bases between. CDR3 sequence reads: CASPQGPSGGYTF. CDR3 bases: TGCGCCAGCCCCCAGGGGCCCTCCGGGGGCTACACCTTC.

The genes are TRBV4-1 and TRBJ2-3; TRBD2 aligns across 12 bases. Germline assignment: CDR1 MGHRA and CDR2 YSYEKL. This CDR3 is 17 amino acids long. Unmatched junction bases numbered 7, after V lost 1 base and J lost 5 bases. In DNA, the CDR3 is TGCGCCAGCAGCCAAGGACCTAGCGGGGGGGTGCAAGATACGCAGTATTTT. Encoded protein: CASSQGPSGGVQDTQYF.

The chain joins TRBV2 to TRBJ1-5, with 8 bases identical to TRBD1. Germline CDR1 SNHLY, CDR2 FYNNEI. The CDR3 sequence is 15 residues long. The ends lost 6 bases at V and 6 bases at J; junction bases unmatched: 10. As DNA, the CDR3 is TGTGCCAGCAGCCATTTGACAGGGGAAAGTCAGCCCCAGCATTTT. Translation gives CASSHLTGESQPQHF.

CDR3 in amino acids: CSVSGGGTYEQYF. DNA for the CDR3: TGCAGCGTTTCCGGGGGGGGGACCTACGAGCAGTACTTC. The chain has TRBV29-1 and TRBJ2-7, with TRBD2 matching over 8 bases. Per the germline V gene, CDR1 is SQVTM and CDR2 is ANQGSEA. V lost 5 bases and J lost 2; bases outside the gene matches: 5. The CDR3 is 13 amino acids.

The chain has TRBV5-8 and TRBJ2-1; possibly TRBD2 for D (5 bases). V lost 0 bases and J 2 bases, leaving 9 bases between the germline ends. The CDR3 has 15 amino acids. From germline, CDR1 is SGHTS and CDR2 YDEGEE. The CDR3 nucleotides are TGTGCCAGCAGCTTGGGGCGGGCCCCCTACAATGAGCAGTTCTTC. This sequence encodes CASSLGRAPYNEQFF.

The rearrangement joins TRBV18 to TRBJ2-1; possibly TRBD2 for D (6 bases). The germline V gene has CDR1 KGHSH and CDR2 LQKENI. Trimming shortened V by 1 base and J by 3 bases, and 10 bases separated the two germline ends. The CDR3 totals 15 residues. CDR3 protein: CASSPQGGGYNEQFF. The DNA for the CDR3 is TGTGCCAGCTCACCACAGGGAGGAGGCTACAATGAGCAGTTCTTC.

This chain joins TRBV4-1 and TRBJ1-2, with D perhaps matching TRBD1 (5 bases). CDR1 MGHRA and CDR2 YSYEKL come from the germline V gene. The V end lost 4 bases, the J end lost 1 base, and 7 bases lay between the germline ends. The CDR3 has 13 residues. The DNA for the CDR3 is TGCGCCAGCAGCCCGGGACTTAACTATGGCTACACCTTC. It specifies CASSPGLNYGYTF.

The chain links TRBV5-1 to TRBJ1-2, with TRBD1 matching 11 bases. The germline V gene has CDR1 SGHRS and CDR2 YFSETQ. This CDR3 region has 14 residues. With V trimmed by 3 bases and J by 6 bases, 4 bases remained unmatched. CDR3 region: CASSSAGQGDGYTF. CDR3 DNA sequence: TGCGCCAGCAGCTCCGCGGGACAGGGGGATGGCTACACCTTC.

The chain carries TRBV19 and TRBJ2-7, with 7 bases aligning to TRBD2. Looked up from germline, CDR1 is LNHDA and CDR2 is SQIVND (reference sequence). CDR3 length equals 15 residues. V lost 6 bases to trimming and J lost 3 bases; unmatched junction nucleotides: 11. The CDR3 DNA reads TGTGCCAGTAGACGCGACAGCGGGGAACTCTACGAGCAGTACTTC. This encodes CASRRDSGELYEQYF.

The rearrangement links TRBV5-1 to TRBJ1-4; D ambiguous. Trimming shortened V by 0 bases and J by 14 bases, and 14 bases separated the two germline ends. CDR3 length: 13 residues. Germline V CDR1 and CDR2: SGHRS, YFSETQ. CDR3 residues: CASSLAANLRLFF. CDR3 sequence (DNA): TGCGCCAGCAGCTTGGCCGCGAACCTTCGTCTGTTTTTT.